The 18 T cell receptor beta chains below come from one sample, sequenced in a study of technical replicates of blood from a handful of donors. TCRdb's table, derived via immunoSEQ multiplex PCR, lists solely in-frame clones and lacks some. The sample gives some 96,000 clones, around 95% of which show up once; around 0.22% is in the top ten. The sample consisted of T cells isolated from PBMCs. The source is a human donor in good health.

The gene calls are TRBV10-3 and TRBJ1-1; tentative D call: TRBD1 (6 bases). This CDR3 comprises 14 residues. Germline CDR1 reads ENHRY; CDR2 reads SYGVKD. Trimming cost V 4 bases and J 2 bases, with 11 bases left between them. CDR3 DNA sequence: TGTGCCATCAGTGCCCGGACAGCCAACACTGAAGCTTTCTTT. Its translation is CAISARTANTEAFF.

The CDR3: CASKLGGLEGYTF. Written as DNA, the CDR3 is TGTGCCAGTAAACTTGGCGGGCTTGAGGGCTACACCTTC. This sequence joins TRBV19 and TRBJ1-2; no definite D call. Germline CDR1 is LNHDA and CDR2 is SQIVND (reference sequence). The CDR3 is 13 residues long. V was shortened by 7 bases and J by 8 bases, with 17 bases between the two germline ends.

The chain is built from TRBV27 and TRBJ1-3, with TRBD1 matching 9 bases. In germline, CDR1 is MNHEY, CDR2 SMNVEV (reference sequence). The CDR3 consists of 17 residues. V shed 2 bases, J shed 4 bases, and the junction held 9 bases outside the gene matches. The CDR3 region has the DNA TGTGCCAGCAGTTTAGCACTACAGGGGGCACCCGGAAACACCATATATTTT. Its translation is CASSLALQGAPGNTIYF.

This chain connects TRBV28 to TRBJ1-5; no clear D. Trimming shortened V by 6 bases and J by 3 bases, and 12 bases separated the two germline ends. In germline, CDR1 is MDHEN, CDR2 SYDVKM. The CDR3 is 14 residues long. The CDR3 coding sequence is TGTGCCAGCAGCCACACCGTAACCAATCAGCCCCAGCATTTT. Encoded protein: CASSHTVTNQPQHF.

V usage is TRBV19 and J usage is TRBJ2-7; D not resolved. Trimming removed 8 bases at V and 5 bases at J, with 13 bases between. The CDR3 totals 12 residues. The germline CDR1 and CDR2 sequences are LNHDA and SQIVND (reference sequence). The CDR3 here is CASRSGSDEQYF. CDR3 in DNA: TGTGCCAGTCGCTCGGGTTCGGACGAGCAGTACTTC.

The V gene is TRBV6-5, the J gene TRBJ2-7, with a tentative D call TRBD1 (7 bases). CDR3 length: 13 amino acids. The V end was cut by 6 bases, the J end by 2 bases, with 11 bases between. Germline lookup yields CDR1 MNHEY and CDR2 SVGAGI. In nucleotides, the CDR3 is TGTGCCAGCAGAACCAGGGGGGCCTACGAGCAGTACTTC. Protein product: CASRTRGAYEQYF.

This rearrangement joins TRBV28 to TRBJ2-5, with 7 bases aligning to TRBD1. Germline V CDR1 and CDR2: MDHEN, SYDVKM. The CDR3 extends over 15 amino acids. Trimming took 6 bases from V and 2 from J; bases not matched to a gene: 9. For the CDR3, the DNA is TGTGCCAGCAGCACTCCGGGACAGTTACAAGAGACCCAGTACTTC. Its translation is CASSTPGQLQETQYF.

This clone was recorded once. The chain joins TRBV9 to TRBJ2-2, with 9 bases lining up with TRBD2. CDR1 is SGDLS and CDR2 is YYNGEE in the germline V gene. With 0 bases clipped from V and 1 base from J, the junction kept 1 base outside the gene matches. The CDR3 spans 16 residues. As DNA, the CDR3 is TGTGCCAGCAGCGTAGGACTAGCGGTGAACACCGGGGAGCTGTTTTTT. It is translated as CASSVGLAVNTGELFF.

This clone was counted a few times. This sequence joins TRBV6-4 and TRBJ1-4; D possibly corresponds to TRBD1 (5 bases). From germline, CDR1 is MRHNA and CDR2 SNTAGT. Trimming left V 0 bases short and J 5 bases short, with 7 bases between. There are 14 residues in the CDR3. The CDR3 DNA sequence: TGTGCCAGCAGTGACTCACCAGGGAATGAAAAACTGTTTTTT. Residues: CASSDSPGNEKLFF.

The chain uses TRBV19 and TRBJ1-2; possible D gene TRBD1, 6 bases. The CDR3 is 16 residues long. Deletions cut 7 bases from V and 2 bases from J, with 20 bases between. Germline V gene lookup returns CDR1 LNHDA and CDR2 SQIVND (reference sequence). The CDR3 DNA reads as TGTGCCAGTACCAGAGTGGGCTCTACAGGGAACTATGGCTACACCTTC. It is translated as CASTRVGSTGNYGYTF.

V gene TRBV7-6 combines with J gene TRBJ1-2; D not certain. CDR3 length: 15 amino acids. Germline CDR1 SGHVS, CDR2 FNYEAQ. The V gene lost 5 bases and the J gene lost 0 bases, with 13 bases spanning the gap. The CDR3 reads CASSPIRGPNYGYTF. The CDR3 bases are TGTGCCAGCAGCCCCATTCGCGGTCCTAACTATGGCTACACCTTC.

The genes are TRBV18 and TRBJ1-3; possible D gene TRBD1, 5 bases. This CDR3 contains 14 residues. Germline assignment: CDR1 KGHSH and CDR2 LQKENI. V lost 3 bases and J lost 4, with 10 bases in between. The CDR3 here is CASSPGHSGNTIYF. The CDR3, as DNA: TGTGCCAGCTCACCCGGACACTCGGGAAACACCATATATTTT.

The gene calls are TRBV19 and TRBJ1-1; TRBD1 might be the D (6 bases). CDR1 is LNHDA and CDR2 is SQIVND in the germline V gene (reference sequence). The germline V and J ends were trimmed by 10 bases and 1 base, with 16 bases remaining between them. This CDR3 region has 14 residues. CDR3 nucleotides: TGTGCCACCCTCAGGGGTAGGGAGAACACTGAAGCTTTCTTT. Residues: CATLRGRENTEAFF.

This clone is a singleton in its sample. The chain recombines TRBV5-4 with TRBJ2-5; 8 positions agree with TRBD1. Trimming took 4 bases from V and 6 from J; bases not matched to a gene: 8. The CDR3 loop spans 14 amino acids. Germline loops: CDR1 SGHNT, CDR2 YYREEE (reference sequence). The CDR3 coding sequence is TGTGCCAGCAGCCCGACAGGGGAGGAGAAGACCCAGTACTTC. Its protein is CASSPTGEEKTQYF. Full variable domain (remainder filled in from reference TRBV5-4 and TRBJ2-5): ETGVTQSPTHLIKTRGQQVTLRCSSQSGHNTVSWYQQALGQGPQFIFQYYREEENGRGNFPPRFSGLQFPNYSSELNVNALELDDSALYLCASSPTGEEKTQYFGPGTRLLVL.

J is TRBJ1-4 and V is TRBV28; TRBD1 might be the D (5 bases). Germline CDR1 MDHEN, CDR2 SYDVKM. V lost 7 bases to trimming and J lost 6 bases, with 18 bases between them. The CDR3 runs 15 residues. The CDR3 DNA reads TGTGCCAGCATCACTGGGACTTTAGGGGATGAAAAACTGTTTTTT. This codes for CASITGTLGDEKLFF.

This clone has just one count. This chain joins TRBV7-9 and TRBJ1-1; 12 bases align to TRBD1. The CDR3 runs to 18 residues. Germline CDR1 is SEHNR and CDR2 is FQNEAQ (reference sequence). V gave up 5 bases and J gave up 0 bases; unmatched junction bases: 10. CDR3 nucleotide sequence: TGTGCCAGCAGCCGAATGGGACAGGGGGCGGGCATGAACACTGAAGCTTTCTTT. Its protein is CASSRMGQGAGMNTEAFF.

This clone appeared once. This chain connects TRBV5-1 to TRBJ2-3, with 7 bases identical to TRBD2. The V gene's germline CDR1 is SGHRS and CDR2 YFSETQ. This CDR3 has 15 residues. Trimming removed 1 base from V and 3 bases from J; junction bases left unmatched: 5. CDR3 coding DNA: TGCGCCAGCAGCTTGATGCTGGGGGGGACAGATACGCAGTATTTT. Translated, it gives CASSLMLGGTDTQYF.

The DNA for the CDR3 is TGTGCCAGCAGTTCTTACACCACGCAGTATTTT. Translated, it gives CASSSYTTQYF. This chain uses TRBV27 with TRBJ2-3; the D is unclear. Germline-derived CDR1 and CDR2 are MNHEY and SMNVEV (reference sequence). V lost 4 bases and J 9 bases, leaving 8 bases between the germline ends. This CDR3 region has 11 residues.